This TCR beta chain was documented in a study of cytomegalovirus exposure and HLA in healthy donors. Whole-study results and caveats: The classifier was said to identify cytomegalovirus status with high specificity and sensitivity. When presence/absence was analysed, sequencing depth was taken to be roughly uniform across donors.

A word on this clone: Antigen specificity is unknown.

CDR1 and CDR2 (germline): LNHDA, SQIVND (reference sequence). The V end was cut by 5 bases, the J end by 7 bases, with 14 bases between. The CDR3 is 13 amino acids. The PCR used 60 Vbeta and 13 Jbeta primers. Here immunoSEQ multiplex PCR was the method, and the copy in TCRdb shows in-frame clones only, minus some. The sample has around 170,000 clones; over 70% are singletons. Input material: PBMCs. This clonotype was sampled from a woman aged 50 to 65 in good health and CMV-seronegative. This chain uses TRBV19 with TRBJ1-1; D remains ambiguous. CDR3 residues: CASSSRGLGEAFF. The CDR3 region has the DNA TGTGCCAGTAGTTCGCGAGGGTTAGGTGAAGCTTTCTTT.